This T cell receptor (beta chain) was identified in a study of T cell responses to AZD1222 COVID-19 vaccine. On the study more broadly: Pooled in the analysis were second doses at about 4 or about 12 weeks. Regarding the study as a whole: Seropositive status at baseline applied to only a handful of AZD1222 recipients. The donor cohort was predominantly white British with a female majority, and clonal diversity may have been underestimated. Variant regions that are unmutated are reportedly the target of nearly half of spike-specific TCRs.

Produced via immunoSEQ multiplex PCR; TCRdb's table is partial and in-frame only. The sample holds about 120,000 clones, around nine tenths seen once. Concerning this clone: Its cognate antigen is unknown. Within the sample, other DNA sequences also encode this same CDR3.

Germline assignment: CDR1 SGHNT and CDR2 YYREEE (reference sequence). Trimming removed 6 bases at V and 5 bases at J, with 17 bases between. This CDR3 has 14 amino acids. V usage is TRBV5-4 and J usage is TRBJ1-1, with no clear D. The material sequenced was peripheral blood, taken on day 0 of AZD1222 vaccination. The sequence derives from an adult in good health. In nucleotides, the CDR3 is TGTGCCAGCAACCCTGATCCTCGGTATACTGAAGCTTTCTTT. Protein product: CASNPDPRYTEAFF.